This T cell receptor (beta chain) emerged from a study of identical twins. Whole-study results and caveats: Monozygotic twins shared more out-of-frame TCR alpha than recombination models predicted.

In its sample, this clonotype was seen many times. Its specificity is not known. The germline CDR1 and CDR2 sequences are SGDLS and YYNGEE. CDR3 length: 14 amino acids. With 4 bases removed from V and 4 bases from J, the gap between germline ends came to 12 bases. Using its own MiXCR run on the 5' RACE reads, TCRdb lists one record per CDR3 protein. Of a few hundred thousand distinct CDR3 sequences listed, 9% to 10% are singletons. Material for sequencing was naive T cells sorted from blood. The clonotype was recovered from a woman aged 45-59 years in good health. The chain employs TRBV9 and TRBJ2-1, with a weak D call TRBD2 (7 bases). The CDR3 sequence is CASSRGGGYNEQFF. Here the CDR3 DNA reads TGTGCCAGCAGCAGGGGAGGGGGATACAATGAGCAGTTCTTC.